This entry lists 19 T cell receptor beta chains sequenced from one sample in a study of T cell repertoires in cytomegalovirus infection. No antigen has been identified for these receptors. In TCRdb, the reads were re-called with MiXCR into one record per CDR3 protein. The repertoire holds about 770,000 distinct CDR3 sequences, with under 35% as singletons. The sequenced sample was cultured CD8+ T cells from PBMCs, obtained from culture after CMV antigen stimulation. These receptors were taken from a human donor in good health (CMV status not recorded). Some clones in this sample may be carry-over from other donors' samples.

This clonotype was detected a few times. The rearrangement links TRBV7-8 to TRBJ2-7; tentatively, D is TRBD1 or TRBD2 (5 bases each). The germline CDR1 and CDR2 sequences are SGHVS and FQNEAQ. V was pared by 10 bases and J by 2 bases, with 18 bases between. The CDR3 spans 14 residues. This chain's CDR3 is CATLGGQGAYEQYF. The CDR3 bases are TGTGCCACCCTTGGGGGTCAGGGCGCCTACGAGCAGTACTTC. Together with reference TRBV7-8 and TRBJ2-7, the CDR3 gives the full variable domain: GAGVSQSPRYKVAKRGQDVALRCDPISGHVSLFWYQQALGQGPEFLTYFQNEAQLDKSGLPSDRFFAERPEGSVSTLKIQRTQQEDSAVYLCATLGGQGAYEQYFGPGTRLTVT.

This clonotype has ten or more counts. A read error may produce the germline difference seen at one junction end. V is TRBV7-7 and J is TRBJ2-2; TRBD2 agrees at 8 bases. The germline V gene has CDR1 SSHAT and CDR2 FNYEAQ (reference sequence). The CDR3 totals 16 residues. Here the CDR3 reads CASSGTSIGSFQELFF. The CDR3 nucleotides are TGTGCTAGCAGCGGGACTAGTATCGGGAGTTTCCAGGAGCTGTTTTTT. The full variable domain, its missing parts supplied by reference TRBV7-7 and TRBJ2-2, is GAGVSQSPRYKVTKRGQDVTLRCDPISSHATLYWYQQALGQGPEFLTYFNYEAQPDKSGLPSDRFSAERPEGSISTLTIQRTEQRDSAMYRCASSGTSIGSFQELFFGEGSRLTVL.

In this sample, this clonotype turned up many times. The chain employs TRBV7-9 and TRBJ1-4, with D maybe TRBD1 (5 bases). Trimming took 4 bases from V and 7 from J, leaving 19 bases between them. Germline CDR1 and CDR2: SEHNR and FQNEAQ (reference sequence). This CDR3 region has 16 residues. The CDR3 coding sequence is TGTGCCAGCAGCTCATTTTCTTACGGGACGATTGAAAAACTGTTTTTT. It codes for CASSSFSYGTIEKLFF. The full variable domain, its missing parts supplied by reference TRBV7-9 and TRBJ1-4, is DTGVSQNPRHKITKRGQNVTFRCDPISEHNRLYWYRQTLGQGPEFLTYFQNEAQLEKSRLLSDRFSAERPKGSFSTLEIQRTEQGDSAMYLCASSSFSYGTIEKLFFGSGTQLSVL.

This clonotype has a handful of counts. The chain combines TRBV19 with TRBJ2-1, with TRBD1 matching 8 bases. This CDR3 comprises 16 residues. The junction had 8 bases not matched to a gene; V was cut back by 6 bases and J by 1 base. Germline values: CDR1 LNHDA, CDR2 SQIVND (reference sequence). For the CDR3, the DNA is TGTGCCAGTAGCCAAGGACAGGGAGGTTCCTACAATGAGCAGTTCTTC. As protein: CASSQGQGGSYNEQFF. Full variable domain (outside the CDR3, taken from reference TRBV19 and TRBJ2-1): DGGITQSPKYLFRKEGQNVTLSCEQNLNHDAMYWYRQDPGQGLRLIYYSQIVNDFQKGDIAEGYSVSREKKESFPLTVTSAQKNPTAFYLCASSQGQGGSYNEQFFGPGTRLTVL.

The chain combines TRBV6-5 with TRBJ2-1, with TRBD2 identical over 12 bases. Germline lookup yields CDR1 MNHEY and CDR2 SVGAGI. J lost 3 bases, V lost 6 bases, and 9 bases had no gene match. The CDR3 contains 17 residues. The CDR3 is CASSLTSGGTIYNEQFF. The CDR3 region has the DNA TGTGCCAGCAGCCTGACTAGCGGGGGAACCATCTACAATGAGCAGTTCTTC.

This rearrangement joins TRBV9 to TRBJ2-7, with 7 bases lining up with TRBD2. V lost 0 bases, J lost 6 bases, and 18 bases stayed unmatched. CDR3 size: 18 residues. The V gene's germline CDR1 is SGDLS and CDR2 YYNGEE. The CDR3 loop reads CASSVAGNSGLLPTEQYF. In DNA, the CDR3 is TGTGCCAGCAGCGTAGCTGGAAATAGCGGGCTACTTCCTACCGAGCAGTACTTC.

The chain recombines TRBV4-1 with TRBJ2-7, with D hard to call. The CDR3 loop spans 13 amino acids. Per the germline V gene, CDR1 is MGHRA and CDR2 is YSYEKL. V dropped 1 base and J dropped 4 bases, with 8 bases sitting between them. The CDR3 region has the DNA TGCGCCAGCAGCCAAGGCGATCTTTACGAGCAGTACGTC. It yields the protein CASSQGDLYEQYV.

The V and J genes are TRBV5-6 and TRBJ2-7; D is undetermined. Germline V gene data show CDR1 as SGHDT and CDR2 as YYEEEE. Trimming pared 3 bases from V and 3 bases from J, leaving 13 bases between. The CDR3 is 14 residues long. In nucleotides, the CDR3 is TGTGCCAGCAGCTCGGCCTACAAGATCTACGAGCAGTACGTC. It encodes CASSSAYKIYEQYV.

The chain uses TRBV27 and TRBJ2-2; 7 nucleotides align to TRBD1. CDR3 size: 15 residues. J gave up 7 bases and V 5 bases, and 10 bases lay outside the gene matches. Germline V gene sequence: CDR1 MNHEY, CDR2 SMNVEV (reference sequence). Here the CDR3 DNA reads TGTGCCAGCAGTCCCACAGGGACAGCTAACGGGGAGCTGTTTTTT. This gives the protein CASSPTGTANGELFF.

This clonotype was detected only a few times. The chain couples TRBV5-4 to TRBJ2-1, with 7 bases aligning to TRBD2. The junction had 4 bases not matched to a gene; V was cut back by 0 bases and J by 1 base. The CDR3 length is 16 residues. The germline CDR1 and CDR2 sequences are SGHNT and YYREEE (reference sequence). The CDR3 loop is CASSLEGRASYNEQFF. The CDR3 bases are TGTGCCAGCAGCTTGGAGGGGAGGGCGTCCTACAATGAGCAGTTCTTC.

There are many counts of this clonotype. This chain uses TRBV7-8 with TRBJ1-2, with D possibly TRBD1 on 6 matching bases. CDR1 SGHVS and CDR2 FQNEAQ come from the germline V gene. This CDR3 region has 17 residues. V was pared by 1 base and J by 7 bases, with 22 bases between. CDR3 protein: CASSLGGTPVSVAGYTF. The CDR3 DNA sequence: TGTGCCAGCAGCTTAGGTGGGACACCGGTCTCAGTTGCTGGCTACACCTTC.

This clonotype was observed many times. The rearrangement links TRBV6-1 to TRBJ2-3, with TRBD2 matching over 7 bases. The V segment lost 2 bases and the J segment 1 base; nucleotides outside the gene matches: 3. CDR1 is MNHNS and CDR2 is SASEGT in the germline V gene. The CDR3 is 15 amino acids. CDR3 in amino acids: CASSESRGGTDTQYF. CDR3 coding DNA: TGTGCCAGCAGTGAATCCCGGGGGGGCACAGATACGCAGTATTTT.

This clonotype was observed a few times. The V gene is TRBV6-1, the J gene TRBJ2-7, with 8 nucleotides matching TRBD1. Unmatched junction bases numbered 4, after V lost 1 base and J lost 2 bases. The CDR3 extends over 15 amino acids. Germline loops: CDR1 MNHNS, CDR2 SASEGT. The CDR3 DNA reads TGTGCCAGCAGTGAAGTCGGGACAGGTCCCTACGAGCAGTACTTC. Its translation: CASSEVGTGPYEQYF.

This clonotype was found many times. The chain is built from TRBV27 and TRBJ2-1, with TRBD2 identical over 11 bases. There are 18 residues in the CDR3. The V segment lost 0 bases and the J segment 0 bases; nucleotides outside the gene matches: 4. CDR1 is MNHEY, CDR2 SMNVEV, per germline (reference sequence). CDR3 sequence (DNA): TGTGCCAGCAGTTTATCGAAACTAGCGGGGGTCTCCTACAATGAGCAGTTCTTC. It translates to CASSLSKLAGVSYNEQFF.

This clonotype showed up just a few times. The chain employs TRBV27 and TRBJ2-5; 8 nucleotides align to TRBD1. The CDR3 contains 13 residues. Germline CDR1 reads MNHEY; CDR2 reads SMNVEV (reference sequence). V was pared by 4 bases and J by 5 bases, with 3 bases of the junction left unmatched. This chain's CDR3 is CASSWTGFETQYF. The CDR3 DNA reads as TGTGCCAGCAGTTGGACAGGGTTTGAGACCCAGTACTTC.

V usage is TRBV2 and J usage is TRBJ2-1; D remains unclear. The germline gives CDR1 SNHLY, CDR2 FYNNEI. This CDR3 spans 10 amino acids. The V end lost 10 bases, the J end lost 7 bases, and 8 bases lay between the germline ends. The CDR3 is CATRVNEQFF. CDR3 DNA sequence: TGTGCCACACGGGTGAATGAGCAGTTCTTC.

In this sample, this clonotype turned up a few times. This rearrangement joins TRBV10-3 to TRBJ2-3; a weak D match, TRBD1 (5 bases). This CDR3 comprises 13 residues. CDR1 ENHRY and CDR2 SYGVKD come from the germline V gene. The V end lost 6 bases, the J end lost 3 bases, and 10 bases lay between the germline ends. In DNA, the CDR3 is TGTGCCATCAGGAAGACAGCTACAGATACGCAGTATTTT. Translation gives CAIRKTATDTQYF.

This clonotype was recorded a few times. Mismatch with germline at one junction end may stem from a read error. The genes are TRBV7-6 and TRBJ1-1; perhaps TRBD1 as D (5 bases). The CDR3 is 12 amino acids. The germline V gene encodes CDR1 SGHVS and CDR2 FNYEAQ. The CDR3 region is CASSYAGPNVLF. CDR3 in DNA: TGTGCCAGCAGCTACGCGGGACCCAACGTTCTCTTT.

The V and J genes are TRBV28 and TRBJ1-2, with TRBD1 matching over 9 bases. The CDR3 has 15 amino acids. The V and J ends lost 2 bases and 9 bases, in that order; junction bases with no gene match: 10. CDR1 and CDR2 (germline): MDHEN, SYDVKM. The CDR3 DNA reads as TGTGCCAGCAGTTTAGGCGGGGACAGGGTCGGTAGCTACACCTTC. Its translation: CASSLGGDRVGSYTF.